The 14 T cell receptor beta chains reported below all come from one sample, sequenced in a study of tumor-infiltrating lymphocytes in primary liver carcinoma (dated by TCRdb to the late 2010s). TRIzol reagent was used to extract blood RNA from unsorted whole blood, while the DNeasy Blood & Tissue kit provided the germline DNA. The run used an Illumina HiSeq 2500. Starting from 500 to 650 ng total RNA, TCRbeta-specific cDNA was produced by reverse transcription with a constant-region primer and ProtoScript II reverse transcriptase. TCRbeta libraries were built with three nested multiplex PCR rounds, a slightly modified ARM-PCR procedure. The first two PCR rounds used multiplex TRBV1-TRBV30 forward primers with a Cbeta reverse primer, each for approximately 11 cycles. Using fastp at Q25 and MiXCR, TCRdb reprocessed the public reads and kept productive beta chains. When rows share a CDR3 protein, they turn into one entry using the most common DNA and genes. Present in this sample are approximately 330,000 distinct CDR3 sequences, 65% of which were seen just once. Together, the top ten hold 5% to 6.5% of the sample.

The sample comprised peripheral blood. These receptors were taken from a man aged 40-49 years with primary liver carcinoma and hepatitis B virus infection.

The rearrangement joins TRBV14 to TRBJ2-2; 10 positions match TRBD1. Germline lookup yields CDR1 SGHDN and CDR2 FVKESK. The CDR3 extends over 19 amino acids. V trimming: 6 bases; J trimming: 4 bases; junction bases outside the gene matches: 17. Written as DNA, the CDR3 is TGTGCCAGCAGTCCGAGATTGGGACAGGGGCTAGCCGGCACCGGGGAGCTGTTTTTT. The encoded protein is CASSPRLGQGLAGTGELFF.

This clonotype showed up just a few times. A read error is possible here, since a much larger clone lies one base away. V and J are TRBV10-3 and TRBJ2-3; TRBD1 or TRBD2 may be the D gene (5 bases each). The germline gives CDR1 ENHRY, CDR2 SYGVKD. The CDR3 is 14 residues long. The CDR3 sequence: CVITRDPGADTQYF. The CDR3 coding sequence is TGTGTCATCACCCGGGACCCCGGGGCAGATACGCAGTATTTT.

This clonotype was seen many times. The chain carries TRBV29-1 and TRBJ2-7; D may correspond to TRBD1 or TRBD2 (5 bases each). CDR1 and CDR2 from the germline V gene are SQVTM and ANQGSEA. CDR3 length equals 12 residues. The ends were cut back, 3 bases at V and 2 bases at J, with 8 bases in the middle. As DNA, the CDR3 is TGCAGCGTTGAGGTGGGACCCTACGAGCAGTACTTC. It codes for CSVEVGPYEQYF.

In its sample, this clonotype was seen a few times. Since a much larger clone is just one base distant, this may be a read error. The rearrangement uses TRBV11-2 and TRBJ1-1; D unclear. Trimming stripped 5 bases from V and 4 bases from J, with 14 bases between. The CDR3 contains 14 residues. Germline-derived CDR1 and CDR2 are SGHAT and FQNNGV. The CDR3 coding sequence is TGTGCCAGCAGCCCCATCAAGGAGCCCACTGAAGCTTTCTTT. It specifies CASSPIKEPTEAFF.

In its sample, this clonotype was seen many times. The chain recombines TRBV4-1 with TRBJ2-1; D is undetermined. The CDR3 spans 16 residues. V was shortened by 3 bases and J by 7 bases, with 19 bases between the two germline ends. Germline CDR1 MGHRA, CDR2 YSYEKL. DNA for the CDR3: TGCGCCAGCAGCCAGACCCAGAGCCCTGGCCTTAATGAGCAGTTCTTC. Protein product: CASSQTQSPGLNEQFF.

This clonotype occurred many times. J is TRBJ1-5 and V is TRBV6-2 or TRBV6-3, with a possible D match to TRBD1 (5 bases). V was clipped by 6 bases and J by 4 bases, with 13 bases between them. The CDR3 length is 14 residues. CDR1 MNHEY and CDR2 SVGEGT come from the germline V gene. The CDR3 bases are TGTGCCAGCAGCGACGTCGGGGGGAATCAGCCCCAGCATTTT. Protein: CASSDVGGNQPQHF.

Concerning this clonotype: This may be a read error: a much more frequent sequence differs by one nucleotide. The chain uses TRBV6-6 and TRBJ1-4, with a possible D match to TRBD1 (5 bases). This CDR3 comprises 13 residues. Germline assignment: CDR1 MNHNY and CDR2 SVGAGI (reference sequence). The CDR3, as DNA: TGTGCCTCTACGACAGCCCCTAATGAAAAACCGTTTTTT. It specifies CASTTAPNEKPFF.

V usage is TRBV7-2 and J usage is TRBJ2-3, with D unresolved. With 5 bases removed from V and 12 bases from J, the gap between germline ends came to 15 bases. The CDR3 runs to 12 residues. Germline values: CDR1 SGHTA, CDR2 FQGNSA. The CDR3 loop is CASSPNQESQYF. CDR3 nucleotides: TGTGCCAGCAGCCCAAATCAGGAATCCCAGTATTTT. The whole variable domain, filled in from reference TRBV7-2 and TRBJ2-3, reads GAGVSQSPSNKVTEKGKDVELRCDPISGHTALYWYRQSLGQGLEFLIYFQGNSAPDKSGLPSDRFSAERTGGSVSTLTIQRTQQEDSAVYLCASSPNQESQYFGPGTRLTVL.

Note on this clonotype: A much larger clone is a single base away; this may be a read error. CDR3 DNA: TGCGTCAGCAGCCACAGACTAGCGGGAGTGGATCGGACCGGGGAGCTGTTTTTT. Translation gives CVSSHRLAGVDRTGELFF. The rearrangement joins TRBV4-1 to TRBJ2-2; 12 positions match TRBD2. CDR3 length: 18 residues. CDR1 is MGHRA, CDR2 YSYEKL, per germline.

With respect to this clonotype: This CDR3 is missing its conserved last phenylalanine or tryptophan, likely due to a read error. The V and J genes are TRBV4-3 and TRBJ2-2, with D perhaps matching TRBD2 (5 bases). CDR1 is LGHNA, CDR2 YSLEER, per germline. The CDR3 consists of 16 residues. CDR3 DNA: TGCGCCAGCAGCCAAGAGGCTGCGGGTAACACTGGGGAGCTGTTTTCT. Protein: CASSQEAAGNTGELFS.

This clonotype was picked up a small number of times. The V call is TRBV5-4, the J call TRBJ1-6, with 10 bases fitting TRBD1. Unmatched junction bases numbered 11, after V lost 4 bases and J lost 7 bases. The CDR3 covers 17 residues. Germline V gene sequence: CDR1 SGHNT, CDR2 YYREEE (reference sequence). This CDR3 is CASSTKFWGQGNSPLHF. CDR3 sequence (DNA): TGTGCCAGCAGCACGAAATTCTGGGGACAGGGGAATTCACCCCTCCACTTT.

Remarks on this clonotype: A much larger clone sits a single nucleotide away, making a read error possible. V and J are TRBV12-3 or TRBV12-4 and TRBJ2-7, with 7 bases matching TRBD1. Trimming removed 2 bases from V and 2 bases from J; junction bases left unmatched: 3. The CDR3 is made up of 14 amino acids. In nucleotides, the CDR3 is TGTGCCAGCAGTTTATGCCAGGGGGCCTACGAGCAGTACTTC. Translation: CASSLCQGAYEQYF.

Comment on this clonotype: A much larger clone lies one base from this, so it may be a read error. V and J are TRBV5-4 and TRBJ2-1; 12 bases agree with TRBD2. Germline CDR1 is SGHNT and CDR2 is YYREEE (reference sequence). This CDR3 spans 19 amino acids. V shed 7 bases and J 0 bases; nucleotides not matched to a gene: 14. CDR3 DNA sequence: TGTGCCAGCGGCGGGGGTGGGACTAGCGGGCGCAACTCCTACAATGAGCAGTTCTTC. Translating gives CASGGGGTSGRNSYNEQFF.

A few counts support this clonotype. It is likely a read error, because the conserved phenylalanine at the end of the CDR3 is missing. V and J are TRBV11-2 and TRBJ2-1, with no clear D. This CDR3 region has 10 residues. Germline V gene sequence: CDR1 SGHAT, CDR2 FQNNGV. Here the CDR3 DNA reads TGTGCCACTTCATACAATAAGCAGTTCATC. It encodes CATSYNKQFI.